This T cell receptor (beta chain) was recorded in a study of cytomegalovirus exposure and HLA in healthy donors. Study-wide findings and caveats: A later analysis linked 15,000 to 20,000 TCR beta sequences to HLA alleles at 0.05 false discovery rate.

This clone has only a few counts. Its target is not known. The PCR employed 60 Vbeta primers together with 13 Jbeta primers. Data came from immunoSEQ multiplex PCR; TCRdb stores just in-frame clones and leaves some out. The profile covers around 93,000 clones, with 55% to 70% appearing a single time and under 6% taken by the ten largest. The clonotype was recovered from a boy under 18 in good health and CMV-seropositive. What was sequenced was PBMCs.

CDR3 nucleotides: TGTGCCTGGGGCGGGGGCAGGGGTATCGGCTACACCTTC. This translates into CAWGGGRGIGYTF. The genes are TRBV30 and TRBJ1-2, with D perhaps TRBD1 (6 bases). The CDR3 contains 13 residues. Germline V gene lookup returns CDR1 GTSNPN and CDR2 SVGIG (reference sequence). V was pared by 5 bases and J by 8 bases, with 18 bases between.